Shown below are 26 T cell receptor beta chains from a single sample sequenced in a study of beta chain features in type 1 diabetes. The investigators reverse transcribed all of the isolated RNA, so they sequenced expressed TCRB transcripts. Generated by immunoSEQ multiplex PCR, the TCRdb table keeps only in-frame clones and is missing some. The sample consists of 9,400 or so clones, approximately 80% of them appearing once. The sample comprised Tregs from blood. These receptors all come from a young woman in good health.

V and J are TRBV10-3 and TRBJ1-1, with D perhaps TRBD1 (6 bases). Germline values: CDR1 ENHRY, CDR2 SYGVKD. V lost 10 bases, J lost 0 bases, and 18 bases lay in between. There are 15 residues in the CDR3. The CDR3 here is CATETGSGLNTEAFF. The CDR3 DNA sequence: TGTGCCACCGAAACAGGGTCTGGGCTGAACACTGAAGCTTTCTTT.

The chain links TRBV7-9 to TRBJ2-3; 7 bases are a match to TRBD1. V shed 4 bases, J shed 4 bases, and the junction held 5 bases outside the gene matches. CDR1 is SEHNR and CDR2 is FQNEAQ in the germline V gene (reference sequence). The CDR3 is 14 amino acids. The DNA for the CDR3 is TGTGCCAGCAGCTATACAGGGGTCCCAGATACGCAGTATTTT. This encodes CASSYTGVPDTQYF.

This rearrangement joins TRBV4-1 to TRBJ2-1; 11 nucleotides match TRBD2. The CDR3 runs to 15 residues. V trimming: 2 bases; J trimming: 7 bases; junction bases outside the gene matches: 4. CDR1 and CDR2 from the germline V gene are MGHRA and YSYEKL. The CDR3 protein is CASSQLRLAGNEQFF. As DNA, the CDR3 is TGCGCCAGCAGCCAATTGCGACTAGCGGGAAATGAGCAGTTCTTC.

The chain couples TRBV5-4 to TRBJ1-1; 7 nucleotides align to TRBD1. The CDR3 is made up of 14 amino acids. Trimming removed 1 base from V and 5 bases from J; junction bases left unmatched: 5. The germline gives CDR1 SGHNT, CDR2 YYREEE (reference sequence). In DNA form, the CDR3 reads TGTGCCAGCAGCTTGAGCAGGGGGTCGACTGAAGCTTTCTTT. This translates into CASSLSRGSTEAFF.

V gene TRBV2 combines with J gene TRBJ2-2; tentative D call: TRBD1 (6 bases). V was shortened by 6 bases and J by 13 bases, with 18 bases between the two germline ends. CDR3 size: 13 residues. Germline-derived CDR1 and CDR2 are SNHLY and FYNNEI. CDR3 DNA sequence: TGTGCCAGCAGAGACCCAGGGGCAGGGAGGCTGTTTTTT. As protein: CASRDPGAGRLFF.

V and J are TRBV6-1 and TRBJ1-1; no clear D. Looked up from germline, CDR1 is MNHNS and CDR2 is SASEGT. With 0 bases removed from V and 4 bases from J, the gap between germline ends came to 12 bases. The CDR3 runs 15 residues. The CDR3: CASSEAKLTLTEAFF. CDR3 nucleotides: TGTGCCAGCAGTGAAGCGAAGTTGACACTCACTGAAGCTTTCTTT.

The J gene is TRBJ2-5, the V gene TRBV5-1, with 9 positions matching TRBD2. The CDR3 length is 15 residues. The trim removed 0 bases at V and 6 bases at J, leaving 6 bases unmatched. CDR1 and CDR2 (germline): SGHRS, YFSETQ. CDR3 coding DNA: TGCGCCAGCAGCTTGGGGGCGGGAGGGCCGAAGACCCAGTACTTC. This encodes CASSLGAGGPKTQYF.

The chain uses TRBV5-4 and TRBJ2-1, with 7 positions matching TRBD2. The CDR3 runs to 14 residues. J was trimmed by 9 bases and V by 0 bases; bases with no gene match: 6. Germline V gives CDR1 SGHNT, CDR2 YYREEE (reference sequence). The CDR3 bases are TGTGCCAGCAGCTTGGTCGGGGGGTTTAGTGAGCAGTTCTTC. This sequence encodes CASSLVGGFSEQFF.

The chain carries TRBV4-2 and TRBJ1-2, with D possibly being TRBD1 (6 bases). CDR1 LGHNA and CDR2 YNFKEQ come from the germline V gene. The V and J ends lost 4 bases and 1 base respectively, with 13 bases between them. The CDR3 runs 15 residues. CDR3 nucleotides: TGTGCCAGCAGCCCCTCGGGGGGCTTTAACTATGGCTACACCTTC. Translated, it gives CASSPSGGFNYGYTF.

The CDR3 DNA reads as TGTGCCAGCAGCTTAGAGGGACTAGCGGGAGTCAATGAGCAGTTCTTC. Encoded protein: CASSLEGLAGVNEQFF. J is TRBJ2-1 and V is TRBV7-2, with 14 bases lining up with TRBD2. Germline V lookup: CDR1 SGHTA, CDR2 FQGNSA. The V and J ends lost 1 base and 6 bases, in that order; junction bases with no gene match: 2. CDR3 length equals 16 residues. Full variable domain (rest looked up from reference TRBV7-2 and TRBJ2-1): GAGVSQSPSNKVTEKGKDVELRCDPISGHTALYWYRQSLGQGLEFLIYFQGNSAPDKSGLPSDRFSAERTGGSVSTLTIQRTQQEDSAVYLCASSLEGLAGVNEQFFGPGTRLTVL.

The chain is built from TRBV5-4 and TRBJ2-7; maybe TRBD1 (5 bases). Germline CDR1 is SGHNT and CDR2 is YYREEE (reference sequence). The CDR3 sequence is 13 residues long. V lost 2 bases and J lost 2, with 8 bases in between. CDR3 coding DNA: TGTGCCAGCAGCTTTACAGGAACCTACGAGCAGTACTTC. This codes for CASSFTGTYEQYF.

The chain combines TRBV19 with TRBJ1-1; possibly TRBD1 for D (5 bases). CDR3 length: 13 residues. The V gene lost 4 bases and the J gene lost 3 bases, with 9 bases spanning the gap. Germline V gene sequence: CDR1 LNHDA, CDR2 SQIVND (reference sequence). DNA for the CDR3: TGTGCCAGTAGTACAGGGTTTCACACTGAAGCTTTCTTT. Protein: CASSTGFHTEAFF.

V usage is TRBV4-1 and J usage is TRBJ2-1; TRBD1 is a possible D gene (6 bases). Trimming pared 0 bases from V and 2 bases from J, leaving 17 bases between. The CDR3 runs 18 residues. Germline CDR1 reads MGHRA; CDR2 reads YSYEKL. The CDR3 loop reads CASSQELPGDFAYNEQFF. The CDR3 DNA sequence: TGCGCCAGCAGCCAAGAGCTCCCAGGGGATTTCGCCTACAATGAGCAGTTCTTC.

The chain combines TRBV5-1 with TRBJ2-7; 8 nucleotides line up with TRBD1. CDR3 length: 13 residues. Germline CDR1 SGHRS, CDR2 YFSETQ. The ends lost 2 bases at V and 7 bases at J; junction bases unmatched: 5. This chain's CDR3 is CASSFQGAGEQYF. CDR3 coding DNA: TGCGCCAGCAGCTTCCAGGGGGCCGGTGAGCAGTACTTC. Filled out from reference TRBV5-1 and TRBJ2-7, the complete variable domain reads KAGVTQTPRYLIKTRGQQVTLSCSPISGHRSVSWYQQTPGQGLQFLFEYFSETQRNKGNFPGRFSGRQFSNSRSEMNVSTLELGDSALYLCASSFQGAGEQYFGPGTRLTVT.

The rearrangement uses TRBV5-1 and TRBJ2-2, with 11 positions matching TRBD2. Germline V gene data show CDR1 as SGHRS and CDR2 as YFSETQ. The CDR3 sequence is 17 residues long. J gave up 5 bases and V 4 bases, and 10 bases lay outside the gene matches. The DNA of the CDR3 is TGCGCCAGCAGCCTCGTAGCGGGAGGGCCAGGTACCGGGGAGCTGTTTTTT. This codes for CASSLVAGGPGTGELFF.

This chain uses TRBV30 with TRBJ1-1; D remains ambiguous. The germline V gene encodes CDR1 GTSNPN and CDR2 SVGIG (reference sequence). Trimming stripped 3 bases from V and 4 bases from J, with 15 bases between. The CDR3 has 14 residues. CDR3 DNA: TGTGCCTGGAGGGCCTCACCCGGCGGCACTGAAGCTTTCTTT. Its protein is CAWRASPGGTEAFF.

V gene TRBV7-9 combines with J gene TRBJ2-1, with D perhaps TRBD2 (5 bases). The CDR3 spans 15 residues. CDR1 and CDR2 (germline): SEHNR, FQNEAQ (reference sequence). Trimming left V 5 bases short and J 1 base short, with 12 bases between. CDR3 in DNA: TGTGCCAGCAGCCGAGGGTTGGATTCCTACAATGAGCAGTTCTTC. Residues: CASSRGLDSYNEQFF.

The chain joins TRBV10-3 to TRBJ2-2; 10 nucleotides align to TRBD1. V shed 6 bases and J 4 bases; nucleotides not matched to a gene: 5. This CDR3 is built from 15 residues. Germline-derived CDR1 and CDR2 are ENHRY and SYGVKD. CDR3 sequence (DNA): TGTGCCATCAGAACAGACAGGGGGCCCACCGGGGAGCTGTTTTTT. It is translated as CAIRTDRGPTGELFF.

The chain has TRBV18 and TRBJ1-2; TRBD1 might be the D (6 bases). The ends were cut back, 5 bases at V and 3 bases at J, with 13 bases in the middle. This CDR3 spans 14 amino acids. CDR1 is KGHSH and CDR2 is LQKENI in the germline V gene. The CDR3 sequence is CASSSQPGDYGYTF. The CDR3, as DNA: TGTGCCAGCTCATCCCAACCAGGGGACTATGGCTACACCTTC.

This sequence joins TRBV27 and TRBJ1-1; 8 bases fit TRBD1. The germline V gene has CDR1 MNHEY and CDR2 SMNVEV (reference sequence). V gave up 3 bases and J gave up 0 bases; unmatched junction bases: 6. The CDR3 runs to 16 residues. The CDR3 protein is CASSFQGALMNTEAFF. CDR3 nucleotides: TGTGCCAGCAGTTTTCAGGGGGCCCTAATGAACACTGAAGCTTTCTTT.

CDR3 DNA: TGTGCCAGCAGCTCCGACAGGGCTGGAAACACCATATATTTT. It codes for CASSSDRAGNTIYF. The rearrangement uses TRBV7-2 and TRBJ1-3, with TRBD1 identical over 7 bases. CDR1 is SGHTA and CDR2 is FQGNSA in the germline V gene. After removal of 4 bases from V and 2 bases from J, the junction contained 2 bases not matched to a gene. This CDR3 has 14 amino acids.

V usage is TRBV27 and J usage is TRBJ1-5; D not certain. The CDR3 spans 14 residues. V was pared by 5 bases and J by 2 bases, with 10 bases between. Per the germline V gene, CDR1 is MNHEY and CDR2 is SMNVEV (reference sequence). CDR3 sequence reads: CASSRFQGNQPQHF. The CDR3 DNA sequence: TGTGCCAGCAGTCGATTTCAGGGCAATCAGCCCCAGCATTTT.

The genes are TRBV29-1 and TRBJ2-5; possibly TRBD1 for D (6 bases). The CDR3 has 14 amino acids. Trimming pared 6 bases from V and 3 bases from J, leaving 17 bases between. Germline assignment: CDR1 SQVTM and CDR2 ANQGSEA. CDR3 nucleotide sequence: TGCAGCGTGGGCCGGGACACGGCTAAAGAGACCCAGTACTTC. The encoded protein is CSVGRDTAKETQYF.

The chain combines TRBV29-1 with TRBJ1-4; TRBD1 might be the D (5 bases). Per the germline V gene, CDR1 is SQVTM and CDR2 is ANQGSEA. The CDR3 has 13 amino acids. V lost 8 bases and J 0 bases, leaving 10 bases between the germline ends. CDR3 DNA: TGCAGCATATCGGGGGCAACTAATGAAAAACTGTTTTTT. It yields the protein CSISGATNEKLFF.

The CDR3: CAWSIGTGVGNYGYTF. CDR3 DNA sequence: TGTGCCTGGAGTATTGGGACAGGGGTAGGAAACTATGGCTACACCTTC. This rearrangement joins TRBV30 to TRBJ1-2; 10 nucleotides match TRBD1. Germline V gene data show CDR1 as GTSNPN and CDR2 as SVGIG (reference sequence). CDR3 length equals 16 residues. V was clipped by 2 bases and J by 2 bases; unmatched bases: 8.

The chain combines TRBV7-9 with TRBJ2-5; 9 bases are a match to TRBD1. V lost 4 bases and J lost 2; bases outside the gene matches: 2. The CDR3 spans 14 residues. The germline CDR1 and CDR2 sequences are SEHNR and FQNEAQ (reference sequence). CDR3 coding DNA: TGTGCCAGCAGCTGGGGACAGGGACAAGAGACCCAGTACTTC. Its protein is CASSWGQGQETQYF.